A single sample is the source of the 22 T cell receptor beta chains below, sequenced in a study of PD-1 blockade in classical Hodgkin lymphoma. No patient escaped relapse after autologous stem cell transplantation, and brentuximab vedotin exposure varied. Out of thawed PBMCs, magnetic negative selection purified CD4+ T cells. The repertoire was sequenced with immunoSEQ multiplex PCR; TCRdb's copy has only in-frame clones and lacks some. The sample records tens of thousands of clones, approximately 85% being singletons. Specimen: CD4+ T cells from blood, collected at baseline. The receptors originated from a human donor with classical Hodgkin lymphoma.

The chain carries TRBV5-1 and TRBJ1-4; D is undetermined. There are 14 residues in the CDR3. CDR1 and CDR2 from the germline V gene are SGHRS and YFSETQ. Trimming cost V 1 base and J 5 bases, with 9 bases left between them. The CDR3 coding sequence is TGCGCCAGCAGCTTGCCTACGGGAAATGAAAAACTGTTTTTT. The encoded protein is CASSLPTGNEKLFF.

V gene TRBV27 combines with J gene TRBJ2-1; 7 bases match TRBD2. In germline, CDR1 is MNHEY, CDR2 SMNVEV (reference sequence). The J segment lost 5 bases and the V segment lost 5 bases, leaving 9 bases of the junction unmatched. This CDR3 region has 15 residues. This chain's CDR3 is CASSRRLATNNEQFF. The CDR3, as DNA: TGTGCCAGCAGTAGACGACTAGCAACCAACAATGAGCAGTTCTTC.

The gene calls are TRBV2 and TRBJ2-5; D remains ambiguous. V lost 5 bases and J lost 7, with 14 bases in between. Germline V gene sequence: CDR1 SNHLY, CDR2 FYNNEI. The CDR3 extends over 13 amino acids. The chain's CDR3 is CASSPPGVLTQYF. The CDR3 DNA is TGTGCCAGCAGTCCCCCAGGCGTACTGACCCAGTACTTC.

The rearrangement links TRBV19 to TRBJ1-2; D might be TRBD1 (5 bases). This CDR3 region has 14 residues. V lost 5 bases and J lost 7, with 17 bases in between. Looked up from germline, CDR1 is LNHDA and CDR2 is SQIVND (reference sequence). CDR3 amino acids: CASSSTGRGSGYTF. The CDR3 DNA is TGTGCCAGTAGTTCAACAGGCCGGGGGTCTGGCTACACCTTC.

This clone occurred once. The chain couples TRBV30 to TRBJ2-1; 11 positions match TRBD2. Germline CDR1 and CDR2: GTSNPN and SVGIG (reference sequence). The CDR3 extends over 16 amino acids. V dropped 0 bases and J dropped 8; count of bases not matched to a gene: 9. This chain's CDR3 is CAWSVPTSGKPHEQFF. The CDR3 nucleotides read TGTGCCTGGAGTGTCCCGACTAGCGGGAAGCCCCATGAGCAGTTCTTC.

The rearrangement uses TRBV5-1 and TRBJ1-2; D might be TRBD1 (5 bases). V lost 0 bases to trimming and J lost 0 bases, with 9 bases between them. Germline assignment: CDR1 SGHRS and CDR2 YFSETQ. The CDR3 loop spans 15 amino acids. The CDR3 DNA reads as TGCGCCAGCAGCTTGGGACGGGGGACTAACTATGGCTACACCTTC. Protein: CASSLGRGTNYGYTF.

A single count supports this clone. CDR3 DNA sequence: TGTGCCAGCAGCTTAGTTGGACAGGGGGCAACTAATGAAAAACTGTTTTTT. It specifies CASSLVGQGATNEKLFF. The V gene is TRBV11-2, the J gene TRBJ1-4; 10 bases align to TRBD1. Germline V gene data show CDR1 as SGHAT and CDR2 as FQNNGV. The CDR3 loop spans 17 amino acids. The junction had 2 bases not matched to a gene; V was cut back by 1 base and J by 0 bases.

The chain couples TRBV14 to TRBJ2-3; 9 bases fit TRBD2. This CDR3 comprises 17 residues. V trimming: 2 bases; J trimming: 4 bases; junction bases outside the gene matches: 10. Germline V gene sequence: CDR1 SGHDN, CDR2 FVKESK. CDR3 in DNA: TGTGCCAGCAGCCAATATATTGGACTAGCGAAACCAGATACGCAGTATTTT. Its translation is CASSQYIGLAKPDTQYF.

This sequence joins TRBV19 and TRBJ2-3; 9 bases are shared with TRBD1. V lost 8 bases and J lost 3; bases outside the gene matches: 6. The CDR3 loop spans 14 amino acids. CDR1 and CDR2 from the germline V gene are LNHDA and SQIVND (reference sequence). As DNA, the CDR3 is TGTGCCAGTGGTTACAGGGGGCTAACAGATACGCAGTATTTT. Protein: CASGYRGLTDTQYF.

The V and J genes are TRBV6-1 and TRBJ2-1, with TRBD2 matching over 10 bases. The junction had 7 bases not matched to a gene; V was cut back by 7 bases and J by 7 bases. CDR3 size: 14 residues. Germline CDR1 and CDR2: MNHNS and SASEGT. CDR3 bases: TGTGCCAGCACCGGCGGGACTAGCGTTAATGAGCAGTTCTTC. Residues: CASTGGTSVNEQFF.

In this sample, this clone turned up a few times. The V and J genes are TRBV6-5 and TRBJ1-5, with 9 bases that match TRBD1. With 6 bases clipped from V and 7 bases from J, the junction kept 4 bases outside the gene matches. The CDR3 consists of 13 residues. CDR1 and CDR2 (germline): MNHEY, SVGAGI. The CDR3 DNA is TGTGCCAGCAGAGGACAGGGGCGACAGCCCCAGCATTTT. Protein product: CASRGQGRQPQHF.

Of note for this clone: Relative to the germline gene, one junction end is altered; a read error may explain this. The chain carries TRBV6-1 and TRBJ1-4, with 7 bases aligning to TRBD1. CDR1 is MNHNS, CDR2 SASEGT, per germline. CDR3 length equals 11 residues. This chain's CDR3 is CASSLGQSPIF. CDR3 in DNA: TGTGCCAGCAGTTTGGGACAGAGCCCAATTTTT.

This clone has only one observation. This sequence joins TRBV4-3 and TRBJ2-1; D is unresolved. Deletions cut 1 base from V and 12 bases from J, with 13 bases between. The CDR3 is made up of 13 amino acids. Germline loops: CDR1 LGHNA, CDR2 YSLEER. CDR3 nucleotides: TGCGCCAGCAGCCAAGGGGATGGGCTTTCGCAGTTCTTC. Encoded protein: CASSQGDGLSQFF.

For the CDR3, the DNA is TGTGCCAGCAGTTCGCCCCGACTAGCGGGTAGCCTAGTAAACACCGGGGAGCTGTTTTTT. Encoded protein: CASSSPRLAGSLVNTGELFF. V gene TRBV28 combines with J gene TRBJ2-2, with 10 bases aligning to TRBD2. CDR1 and CDR2 from the germline V gene are MDHEN and SYDVKM. This CDR3 contains 20 residues. V was clipped by 4 bases and J by 2 bases; unmatched bases: 16.

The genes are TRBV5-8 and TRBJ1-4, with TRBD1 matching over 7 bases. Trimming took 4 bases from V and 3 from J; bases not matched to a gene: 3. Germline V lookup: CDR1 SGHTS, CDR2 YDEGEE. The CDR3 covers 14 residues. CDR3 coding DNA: TGTGCCAGCAGCAGGGGGCTAGCTAATGAAAAACTGTTTTTT. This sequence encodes CASSRGLANEKLFF.

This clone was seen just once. In DNA, the CDR3 is TGTGCCAGTAGTATGAGACGAGGGACTAGCGGGGAGTCTAGAGCCTACAATGAGCAGTTCTTC. Protein product: CASSMRRGTSGESRAYNEQFF. The V gene is TRBV19, the J gene TRBJ2-1; TRBD2 matches 13 bases. V lost 3 bases to trimming and J lost 2 bases; unmatched junction nucleotides: 16. Germline CDR1 and CDR2: LNHDA and SQIVND (reference sequence). The CDR3 runs to 21 residues. Full variable domain (rest looked up from reference TRBV19 and TRBJ2-1): DGGITQSPKYLFRKEGQNVTLSCEQNLNHDAMYWYRQDPGQGLRLIYYSQIVNDFQKGDIAEGYSVSREKKESFPLTVTSAQKNPTAFYLCASSMRRGTSGESRAYNEQFFGPGTRLTVL.

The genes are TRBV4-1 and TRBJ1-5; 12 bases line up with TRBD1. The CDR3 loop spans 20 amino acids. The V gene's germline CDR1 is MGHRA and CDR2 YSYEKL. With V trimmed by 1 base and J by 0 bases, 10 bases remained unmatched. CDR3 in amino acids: CASSQGAGDRGLNSNQPQHF. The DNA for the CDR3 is TGCGCCAGCAGCCAAGGGGCGGGGGACAGGGGGCTCAATAGCAATCAGCCCCAGCATTTT.

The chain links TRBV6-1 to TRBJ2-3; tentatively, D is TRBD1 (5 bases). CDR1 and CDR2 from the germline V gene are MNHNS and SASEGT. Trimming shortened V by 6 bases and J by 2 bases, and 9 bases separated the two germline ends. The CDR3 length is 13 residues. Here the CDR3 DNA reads TGTGCCAGCAGCATACAGGCCACAGATACGCAGTATTTT. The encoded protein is CASSIQATDTQYF.

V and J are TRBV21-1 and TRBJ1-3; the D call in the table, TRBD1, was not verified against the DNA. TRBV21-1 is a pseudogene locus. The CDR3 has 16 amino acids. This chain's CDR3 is CASNPRGRSPGNTIYF. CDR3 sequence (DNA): TGTGCCAGCAATCCAAGGGGGCGAAGTCCTGGAAACACCATATATTTT.

CDR3 nucleotides: TGTGCCAGCAGCTTGGGTTGGGACAGTTCCTACAATGAGCAGTTCTTC. This encodes CASSLGWDSSYNEQFF. The chain carries TRBV5-6 and TRBJ2-1; 7 nucleotides agree with TRBD1. With V trimmed by 0 bases and J by 1 base, 4 bases remained unmatched. The germline gives CDR1 SGHDT, CDR2 YYEEEE. This CDR3 comprises 16 residues.

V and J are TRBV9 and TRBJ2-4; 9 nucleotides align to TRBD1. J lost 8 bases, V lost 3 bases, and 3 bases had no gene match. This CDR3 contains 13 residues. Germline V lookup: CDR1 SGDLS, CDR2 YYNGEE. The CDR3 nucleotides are TGTGCCAGCAGCGCCCGACAGGGGGACATTCAGTACTTC. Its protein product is CASSARQGDIQYF.

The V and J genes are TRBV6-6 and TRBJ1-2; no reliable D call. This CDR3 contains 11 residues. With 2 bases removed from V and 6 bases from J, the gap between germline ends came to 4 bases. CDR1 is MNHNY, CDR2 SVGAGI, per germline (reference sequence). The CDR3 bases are TGTGCCAGCAGTTACCTGAATGGCTACACCTTC. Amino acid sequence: CASSYLNGYTF.